A selection of T cell receptor beta chains follows, all from one sample in a study of T cell changes during pregnancy in multiple sclerosis. Data came from immunoSEQ multiplex PCR; TCRdb stores just in-frame clones and leaves some out. In the table there are about 84,000 clones, approximately 95% of which are singletons. Sample: peripheral blood, taken in the second trimester of pregnancy. Receptor source: a female donor in good health, enrolled as a control in a pregnancy study. CDR3s include the opening cysteine and the closing phenylalanine or tryptophan. Part of the rows lack a size; the others show once, few, many or a class for expanded clones.

TRBV6-5	TRBJ1-5	NA	CASARQGRLPQHF
TRBV19	TRBJ2-3	NA	CASSARQGWESDTQYF
TRBV5-1	TRBJ2-3	NA	CASGPGGQDTQYF
TRBV7-6	TRBJ1-1	NA	CASSPTENTEAFF
TRBV27	TRBJ2-1	few	CASSPISGSSNEQFF
TRBV5-1	TRBJ2-7	NA	CASSLEEGIVYEQYF
TRBV5-1	TRBJ2-7	NA	CASSPRRTGDGLVEQYF
TRBV10-3	TRBJ1-2	NA	CAISPDSSYGYTF
TRBV25-1	TRBJ2-3	medium-sized	CASSGRDSTDTQYF
TRBV5-1	TRBJ2-5	NA	CASSLGQGSFETQYF
TRBV19	TRBJ2-5	NA	CASGFDQDRQYF